This entry lists 13 T cell receptor beta chains sequenced from one sample in a study of blood T cell repertoires in COVID-19. Profiling relied on immunoSEQ multiplex PCR, and the TCRdb table lists in-frame clones only, not all of them. The table lists about 55,000 clones, 65% to 85% of them singletons. The sample was peripheral blood. Receptors originate from a man older than 75 with COVID-19, enrolled during active disease.

CDR3 residues: CASSQENRYYGYTF. The CDR3 nucleotides read TGCGCCAGCAGCCAAGAGAACAGGTACTATGGCTACACCTTC. The chain uses TRBV4-3 and TRBJ1-2, with TRBD1 as a possible D gene (5 bases). The CDR3 is 14 residues long. Germline V gene lookup returns CDR1 LGHNA and CDR2 YSLEER. The germline V and J ends were trimmed by 0 bases and 3 bases, with 8 bases remaining between them.

The chain uses TRBV12-5 and TRBJ2-3; D not certain. This CDR3 contains 13 residues. From germline, CDR1 is LGHNT and CDR2 FRNRAP. V gave up 7 bases and J gave up 2 bases, with 10 bases separating them. CDR3 in DNA: TGTGCTAGTGTTGACTGGCTCACAGATACGCAGTATTTT. Translation gives CASVDWLTDTQYF.

The rearrangement joins TRBV27 to TRBJ1-1; the D gene is possibly TRBD1 (5 bases). CDR3 size: 18 residues. The germline gives CDR1 MNHEY, CDR2 SMNVEV (reference sequence). The ends were cut back, 0 bases at V and 1 base at J, with 18 bases in the middle. The CDR3 nucleotides are TGTGCCAGCAGTTTATCGGGGGGGAGGGTAACAAGGAACACTGAAGCTTTCTTT. This encodes CASSLSGGRVTRNTEAFF.

The gene calls are TRBV28 and TRBJ2-7, with D perhaps matching TRBD2 (6 bases). Between the trimmed V and J ends, which lost 2 bases and 6 bases, there was a span of 8 bases. CDR3 length equals 12 residues. Per the germline V gene, CDR1 is MDHEN and CDR2 is SYDVKM. CDR3 amino acids: CASSLMGGEQYF. CDR3 in DNA: TGTGCCAGCAGTTTAATGGGAGGCGAGCAGTACTTC.

This sequence joins TRBV7-8 and TRBJ2-2; 9 bases are a match to TRBD2. Germline-derived CDR1 and CDR2 are SGHVS and FQNEAQ. V shed 4 bases, J shed 5 bases, and the junction held 11 bases outside the gene matches. The CDR3 length is 17 residues. In nucleotides, the CDR3 is TGTGCCAGCAGCTCGCGGGGGGGCTGGGATCGGACCGGGGAGCTGTTTTTT. Its translation is CASSSRGGWDRTGELFF.

The chain is built from TRBV3-1 (or the pseudogene TRBV3-2) and TRBJ1-5; D may be TRBD1 (6 bases). This CDR3 contains 15 residues. From germline, CDR1 is LGHDT and CDR2 YNNKEL (reference sequence). The ends were cut back, 6 bases at V and 7 bases at J, with 19 bases in the middle. The CDR3 nucleotides read TGTGCCAGCAGTTCTCAGAGGGGGGGTACCCAGCCCCAGCATTTT. Its protein product is CASSSQRGGTQPQHF.

The rearrangement links TRBV7-8 to TRBJ1-4; 10 nucleotides line up with TRBD1. The CDR3 loop spans 15 amino acids. V lost 3 bases to trimming and J lost 6 bases; unmatched junction nucleotides: 4. The germline V gene has CDR1 SGHVS and CDR2 FQNEAQ. The CDR3, as DNA: TGTGCCAGCAGCTTGTCCGGGACAGGGGATGAAAAACTGTTTTTT. This gives the protein CASSLSGTGDEKLFF.

This chain links TRBV19 with TRBJ1-6; no definite D call. The CDR3 runs to 14 residues. V was cut by 5 bases and J by 14 bases, with 19 bases left in between. CDR1 and CDR2 (germline): LNHDA, SQIVND (reference sequence). CDR3 amino acids: CASSPDTFLRTLHF. In DNA form, the CDR3 reads TGTGCCAGTAGTCCCGACACCTTCTTAAGGACCCTCCACTTT.

The rearrangement uses TRBV10-3 and TRBJ1-2, with TRBD1 identical over 10 bases. The V gene's germline CDR1 is ENHRY and CDR2 SYGVKD. The CDR3 runs 15 residues. V lost 2 bases and J lost 0; bases outside the gene matches: 0. CDR3 bases: TGTGCCATCAGTGAGGGGACAGGGGCTAACTATGGCTACACCTTC. Translation: CAISEGTGANYGYTF.

The chain is built from TRBV5-1 and TRBJ2-5; no clear D. CDR3 length: 14 residues. V was cut by 4 bases and J by 5 bases, with 15 bases left in between. The germline CDR1 and CDR2 sequences are SGHRS and YFSETQ. The CDR3 loop reads CASSHDSGRETQYF. CDR3 DNA: TGCGCCAGCAGCCATGACTCGGGTCGGGAGACCCAGTACTTC.

This sequence joins TRBV19 and TRBJ2-2; weak D call: TRBD1 (6 bases). The germline gives CDR1 LNHDA, CDR2 SQIVND (reference sequence). V was clipped by 5 bases and J by 5 bases, with 18 bases between them. The CDR3 consists of 16 residues. In DNA form, the CDR3 reads TGTGCCAGTAGTTCTGGCAGCGCCCAGGGGACCGGGGAGCTGTTTTTT. Protein: CASSSGSAQGTGELFF.

The rearrangement uses TRBV12-3 or TRBV12-4 and TRBJ1-1, with a tentative D call TRBD1 (5 bases). The CDR3 is 10 amino acids. V was cut by 5 bases and J by 9 bases, with 7 bases left in between. The CDR3 reads CASSQGKAFF. CDR3 bases: TGTGCCAGCAGTCAGGGAAAAGCTTTCTTT.

This clone was observed once. J is TRBJ2-5 and V is TRBV6-2 or TRBV6-3; D perhaps matches TRBD1 (6 bases). Germline V gene sequence: CDR1 MNHEY, CDR2 SVGEGT. The CDR3 has 12 residues. V was clipped by 5 bases and J by 5 bases, with 9 bases between them. Here the CDR3 reads CASSITGETQYF. The DNA for the CDR3 is TGTGCCAGCAGTATCACAGGGGAGACCCAGTACTTC.